One sample yielded the 9 T cell receptor beta chains listed below, sequenced in a study of blood T cell repertoires in COVID-19. The table came from immunoSEQ multiplex PCR; TCRdb's copy has only in-frame clones and leaves some out. This table has about 95,000 clones, under 85% appearing once. The sample taken for sequencing was peripheral blood. These receptors were collected from a human donor in a cohort sampled during active COVID-19.

The chain couples TRBV6-5 to TRBJ1-2, with D perhaps matching TRBD1 (6 bases). V lost 0 bases to trimming and J lost 5 bases, with 13 bases between them. The CDR3 length is 15 residues. Germline assignment: CDR1 MNHEY and CDR2 SVGAGI. CDR3 sequence: CASSYSGGTSYGYTF. CDR3 nucleotide sequence: TGTGCCAGCAGTTACTCAGGGGGAACCTCGTATGGCTACACCTTC.

Relative to its sample, this clone is medium-sized (0.01 to 0.1%). The V gene is TRBV11-2, the J gene TRBJ2-5; D not certain. With 1 base removed from V and 3 bases from J, the gap between germline ends came to 12 bases. The CDR3 totals 15 residues. Per the germline V gene, CDR1 is SGHAT and CDR2 is FQNNGV. CDR3 sequence reads: CASSLGLAEKETQYF. DNA of the CDR3: TGTGCCAGCAGCTTAGGACTGGCGGAAAAAGAGACCCAGTACTTC.

The rearrangement joins TRBV11-3 to TRBJ2-2; 7 positions agree with TRBD1. The junction had 9 bases not matched to a gene; V was cut back by 4 bases and J by 4 bases. CDR1 and CDR2 (germline): SGHNT, YENEEA. The CDR3 is 16 amino acids. The CDR3 spells CASSSSLAGGTGELFF. The CDR3, as DNA: TGTGCCAGCAGCTCTTCCTTGGCAGGGGGCACCGGGGAGCTGTTTTTT.

The gene calls are TRBV7-8 and TRBJ2-1, with TRBD2 matching over 11 bases. The CDR3 is made up of 16 amino acids. Per the germline V gene, CDR1 is SGHVS and CDR2 is FQNEAQ. The ends lost 5 bases at V and 4 bases at J; junction bases unmatched: 7. The CDR3 coding sequence is TGTGCCAGCAGCCGGGACGGGACTAGCGGATACAATGAGCAGTTCTTC. This translates into CASSRDGTSGYNEQFF.

The gene calls are TRBV14 and TRBJ1-2; no clear D gene. Germline values: CDR1 SGHDN, CDR2 FVKESK. CDR3 size: 14 residues. V lost 4 bases and J 3 bases, leaving 12 bases between the germline ends. In DNA, the CDR3 is TGTGCCAGCAGCCCAACGGGGTGGGACTATGGCTACACCTTC. Translating gives CASSPTGWDYGYTF. Full variable domain (rest looked up from reference TRBV14 and TRBJ1-2): EAGVTQFPSHSVIEKGQTVTLRCDPISGHDNLYWYRRVMGKEIKFLLHFVKESKQDESGMPNNRFLAERTGGTYSTLKVQPAELEDSGVYFCASSPTGWDYGYTFGSGTRLTVV.

The sample holds one count of this clone. The chain uses TRBV7-8 and TRBJ2-7; D is possibly TRBD2 (5 bases). The germline V gene has CDR1 SGHVS and CDR2 FQNEAQ. V was cut by 5 bases and J by 7 bases, with 21 bases left in between. CDR3 length equals 15 residues. CDR3 DNA sequence: TGTGCCAGCAGCCTAACCGGGCCCGCTCCGGGAGAGCAGTACTTC. This gives the protein CASSLTGPAPGEQYF. Combining the CDR3 with reference TRBV7-8 and TRBJ2-7 gives the whole variable domain GAGVSQSPRYKVAKRGQDVALRCDPISGHVSLFWYQQALGQGPEFLTYFQNEAQLDKSGLPSDRFFAERPEGSVSTLKIQRTQQEDSAVYLCASSLTGPAPGEQYFGPGTRLTVT.

The J gene is TRBJ2-1, the V gene TRBV2, with 7 nucleotides matching TRBD2. V shed 11 bases and J 4 bases; nucleotides not matched to a gene: 8. CDR1 is SNHLY and CDR2 is FYNNEI in the germline V gene. There are 13 residues in the CDR3. The CDR3 DNA reads as TGTGCCTCCGCCTGGACTAGATACAATGAGCAGTTCTTC. This gives the protein CASAWTRYNEQFF.

The rearrangement uses TRBV3-1 (or the pseudogene TRBV3-2) and TRBJ1-3; D is undetermined. The germline V and J ends were trimmed by 3 bases and 2 bases, with 11 bases remaining between them. CDR3 length: 15 residues. Germline values: CDR1 LGHDT, CDR2 YNNKEL (reference sequence). CDR3 nucleotides: TGTGCCAGCAGCCACCAAGCCGGTACTGGAAACACCATATATTTT. Translation gives CASSHQAGTGNTIYF.

The chain is built from TRBV3-1 (or the pseudogene TRBV3-2) and TRBJ1-2, with TRBD1 matching over 9 bases. V was pared by 2 bases and J by 1 base, with 8 bases of the junction left unmatched. Germline loops: CDR1 LGHDT, CDR2 YNNKEL (reference sequence). This CDR3 is 17 amino acids long. The CDR3 region has the DNA TGTGCCAGCAGCCAATTAACAGGGACAGGGAGTAACTATGGCTACACCTTC. This codes for CASSQLTGTGSNYGYTF.